Below are 30 T cell receptor beta chains sequenced from a single sample in a study of fetal regulatory T cell absence and autoimmunity. Some clones are missing from TCRdb's copy, which holds only in-frame ones; the method was immunoSEQ multiplex PCR. The top ten hold 0.4% to 0.45% of the sample, which has about 50,000 clones, about 86% seen once. The material sequenced was cord blood. The receptors were gathered from a newborn boy with IPEX syndrome.

This sequence joins TRBV5-6 and TRBJ1-5; possible D gene TRBD1, 5 bases. The CDR3 loop spans 13 amino acids. The germline CDR1 and CDR2 sequences are SGHDT and YYEEEE. The germline V and J ends were trimmed by 6 bases and 7 bases, with 14 bases remaining between them. CDR3 sequence reads: CASTAGGAQPQHF. For the CDR3, the DNA is TGTGCCAGCACCGCAGGAGGGGCCCAGCCCCAGCATTTT. Complete variable domain (other parts from reference TRBV5-6 and TRBJ1-5): DAGVTQSPTHLIKTRGQQVTLRCSPKSGHDTVSWYQQALGQGPQFIFQYYEEEERQRGNFPDRFSGHQFPNYSSELNVNALLLGDSALYLCASTAGGAQPQHFGDGTRLSIL.

The V and J genes are TRBV11-3 and TRBJ2-5; D remains unclear. CDR3 length equals 13 residues. Trimming removed 5 bases from V and 4 bases from J, with 11 bases in between. CDR1 SGHNT and CDR2 YENEEA come from the germline V gene. CDR3 nucleotides: TGTGCCAGCAGCCCCCGAGAGAGAGAGACCCAGTACTTC. This encodes CASSPRERETQYF.

This clone was recorded once. This chain connects TRBV9 to TRBJ2-2, with D possibly called TRBD1 or TRBD2 (6 bases each). Germline V gene sequence: CDR1 SGDLS, CDR2 YYNGEE. Trimming left V 4 bases short and J 7 bases short, with 17 bases between. The CDR3 covers 15 residues. The CDR3 loop reads CASSPEGGGNGELFF. The CDR3 region has the DNA TGTGCCAGCAGCCCTGAGGGGGGCGGGAACGGGGAGCTGTTTTTT.

The rearrangement uses TRBV11-3 and TRBJ2-1; D unresolved. CDR3 length equals 12 residues. Trimming took off 1 base at V and 10 bases at J, with 8 bases between the two ends. The germline gives CDR1 SGHNT, CDR2 YENEEA. The chain's CDR3 is CASSLVVWEQFF. CDR3 nucleotide sequence: TGTGCCAGCAGCTTAGTAGTATGGGAGCAGTTCTTC.

In DNA form, the CDR3 reads TGCGCCAGCAGCCAAGATGCGGGCGCTTCCTACGAGCAGTACTTC. This gives the protein CASSQDAGASYEQYF. J is TRBJ2-7 and V is TRBV4-3, with D perhaps TRBD2 (5 bases). The length of the CDR3 is 15 residues. From germline, CDR1 is LGHNA and CDR2 YSLEER. Trimming stripped 0 bases from V and 1 base from J, with 10 bases between.

The CDR3 reads CASSKASGGGEKLFF. Written as DNA, the CDR3 is TGTGCCAGCAGCAAAGCTTCAGGGGGCGGCGAAAAACTGTTTTTT. The gene calls are TRBV21-1 and TRBJ1-4; TRBD1, the table's D call, lacks a check against the DNA. TRBV21-1 is shown as a pseudogene. This CDR3 has 15 amino acids.

The V and J genes are TRBV23-1 and TRBJ1-2, with D possibly matching TRBD1 (5 bases). TRBV23-1 is an open reading frame whose function is uncertain. This CDR3 is built from 14 residues. With 1 base removed from V and 6 bases from J, the gap between germline ends came to 12 bases. The CDR3 bases are TGCGCCAGCAGTCAATATCCCAGGGAGAATGGCTACACCTTC. It is translated as CASSQYPRENGYTF.

The chain carries TRBV13 and TRBJ2-3; 8 nucleotides line up with TRBD2. The CDR3 runs to 16 residues. V lost 2 bases to trimming and J lost 5 bases; unmatched junction nucleotides: 9. The germline V gene encodes CDR1 PRHDT and CDR2 FYEKMQ (reference sequence). CDR3 DNA sequence: TGTGCCAGCAGCTTAAGCCGGGAGGGCCTAAGAGATACGCAGTATTTT. It yields the protein CASSLSREGLRDTQYF.

This clone has a single count. J is TRBJ2-5 and V is TRBV10-3; D gene uncertain. The CDR3 has 13 amino acids. V lost 2 bases to trimming and J lost 7 bases, with 11 bases between them. CDR1 is ENHRY and CDR2 is SYGVKD in the germline V gene. The CDR3 loop is CAISEVWGGTQYF. The CDR3 DNA is TGTGCCATCAGTGAGGTGTGGGGTGGGACCCAGTACTTC.

V gene TRBV7-6 combines with J gene TRBJ2-1; 7 bases line up with TRBD2. This CDR3 is built from 15 residues. With V trimmed by 4 bases and J by 2 bases, 5 bases remained unmatched. Germline V gives CDR1 SGHVS, CDR2 FNYEAQ. The CDR3 region is CASSSSSGTYNEQFF. The DNA for the CDR3 is TGTGCCAGCAGCTCCTCTAGCGGAACCTACAATGAGCAGTTCTTC.

The chain couples TRBV14 to TRBJ2-1, with unresolved D. This CDR3 has 14 amino acids. From germline, CDR1 is SGHDN and CDR2 FVKESK. V lost 3 bases and J 9 bases, leaving 15 bases between the germline ends. In DNA, the CDR3 is TGTGCCAGCAGCCAGGTTGAAGGTCTGGGTGAGCAGTTCTTC. It yields the protein CASSQVEGLGEQFF.

The chain links TRBV10-2 to TRBJ2-7, with TRBD2 matching 8 bases. Germline V gene data show CDR1 as WSHSY and CDR2 as SAAADI. This CDR3 is built from 14 residues. V trimming: 3 bases; J trimming: 3 bases; junction bases outside the gene matches: 4. In DNA form, the CDR3 reads TGCGCCAGCAGTGACAGTGCGGGGGGCTACGAGCAGTACTTC. This translates into CASSDSAGGYEQYF.

The chain carries TRBV5-1 and TRBJ2-1, with 10 bases matching TRBD2. V dropped 1 base and J dropped 5; count of bases not matched to a gene: 6. From germline, CDR1 is SGHRS and CDR2 YFSETQ. CDR3 length: 16 amino acids. The CDR3 sequence: CASSLLAGAGNNEQFF. DNA for the CDR3: TGCGCCAGCAGCTTGCTAGCGGGAGCGGGTAACAATGAGCAGTTCTTC. The full variable domain, rest sourced from reference TRBV5-1 and TRBJ2-1, is KAGVTQTPRYLIKTRGQQVTLSCSPISGHRSVSWYQQTPGQGLQFLFEYFSETQRNKGNFPGRFSGRQFSNSRSEMNVSTLELGDSALYLCASSLLAGAGNNEQFFGPGTRLTVL.

The genes are TRBV18 and TRBJ2-3, with 10 positions matching TRBD2. V trimming: 0 bases; J trimming: 2 bases; junction bases outside the gene matches: 2. The CDR3 is made up of 16 amino acids. Germline V gene data show CDR1 as KGHSH and CDR2 as LQKENI. The CDR3 region has the DNA TGTGCCAGCTCACCACCGGGACTAGCGAACACAGATACGCAGTATTTT. Translated: CASSPPGLANTDTQYF. Based on the CDR3 plus reference TRBV18 and TRBJ2-3, the full variable domain is NAGVMQNPRHLVRRRGQEARLRCSPMKGHSHVYWYRQLPEEGLKFMVYLQKENIIDESGMPKERFSAEFPKEGPSILRIQQVVRGDSAAYFCASSPPGLANTDTQYFGPGTRLTVL.

The genes are TRBV6-4 and TRBJ2-1, with 7 bases that match TRBD1. V trimming: 6 bases; J trimming: 5 bases; junction bases outside the gene matches: 16. The length of the CDR3 is 17 residues. Looked up from germline, CDR1 is MRHNA and CDR2 is SNTAGT. CDR3 in amino acids: CASSRSTGALGDNEQFF. In DNA, the CDR3 is TGTGCCAGCAGCCGCTCCACAGGGGCCCTTGGCGACAATGAGCAGTTCTTC.

Notes on this clone: The same CDR3 can be traced to other DNA sequences in this sample. The rearrangement links TRBV20-1 to TRBJ1-2; 7 bases are shared with TRBD1. The V gene's germline CDR1 is DFQATT and CDR2 SNEGSKA (reference sequence). The CDR3 spans 11 residues. V was clipped by 3 bases and J by 5 bases; unmatched bases: 0. Written as DNA, the CDR3 is TGCAGTGCTAGGACAGGGTATGGCTACACCTTC. This encodes CSARTGYGYTF.

The J gene is TRBJ1-4, the V gene TRBV21-1; the table gives TRBD1 as D, unverified against the DNA. TRBV21-1 is a recognized pseudogene. CDR3 size: 14 residues. CDR3 in amino acids: CASSKGQTNEKLFF. The CDR3 DNA is TGTGCCAGCAGCAAAGGACAAACTAATGAAAAACTGTTTTTT.

The rearrangement uses TRBV11-3 and TRBJ2-1; D is possibly TRBD2 (6 bases). V dropped 5 bases and J dropped 9 bases, with 14 bases sitting between them. Germline V gene sequence: CDR1 SGHNT, CDR2 YENEEA. CDR3 length: 13 residues. The CDR3 DNA reads as TGTGCCAGCAGCGGACTACCTTTGGTTGAGCAGTTCTTC. Translation: CASSGLPLVEQFF.

As to this clone: The junction shows a germline mismatch at one end, possibly a read error. The chain links TRBV7-8 to TRBJ2-1; 11 nucleotides line up with TRBD2. The CDR3 contains 15 residues. Looked up from germline, CDR1 is SGHVS and CDR2 is FQNEAQ. CDR3 amino acids: CASSLAGGTYNEQFF. The CDR3 DNA follows: TGTGCCAGCAGTTTAGCGGGGGGGACCTACAATGAGCAGTTCTTC.

This clone was seen a few times. The CDR3: CASSPSGQVVMNTEAFF. The DNA for the CDR3 is TGTGCCAGCTCACCTTCGGGACAGGTTGTCATGAACACTGAAGCTTTCTTT. The chain joins TRBV18 to TRBJ1-1; TRBD1 matches at 8 bases. The CDR3 has 17 amino acids. Losses at the gene ends were 3 bases for V and 0 bases for J; bases not matched to a gene: 9. The germline CDR1 and CDR2 sequences are KGHSH and LQKENI.

The V call is TRBV30, the J call TRBJ2-3, with TRBD2 matching over 13 bases. The CDR3 is 15 amino acids. Germline values: CDR1 GTSNPN, CDR2 SVGIG (reference sequence). The trim removed 3 bases at V and 5 bases at J, leaving 5 bases unmatched. In nucleotides, the CDR3 is TGTGCCTGGAGAGGACTAGCGGGAGCGGGAGATACGCAGTATTTT. Translated: CAWRGLAGAGDTQYF.

This chain joins TRBV6-6 and TRBJ2-3, with D unresolved. Germline V gene lookup returns CDR1 MNHNY and CDR2 SVGAGI (reference sequence). The CDR3 loop spans 12 amino acids. The V and J ends lost 2 bases and 4 bases respectively, with 4 bases between them. CDR3 nucleotides: TGTGCCAGCAGTTACGGACCAGATACGCAGTATTTT. It encodes CASSYGPDTQYF.

The chain is built from TRBV6-1 and TRBJ2-5, with TRBD1 as a possible D gene (6 bases). CDR1 and CDR2 from the germline V gene are MNHNS and SASEGT. With 8 bases removed from V and 8 bases from J, the gap between germline ends came to 15 bases. The CDR3 length is 12 residues. The CDR3 is CASSPLQGTQYF. DNA of the CDR3: TGTGCCAGCTCCCCTCTACAGGGAACCCAGTACTTC.

The gene calls are TRBV23-1 and TRBJ2-7; unclear D gene. TRBV23-1 counts as an open reading frame of uncertain function. V lost 1 base and J 4 bases, leaving 17 bases between the germline ends. This CDR3 spans 16 amino acids. CDR3 protein: CASSQWSAKEWYEQYF. DNA for the CDR3: TGCGCCAGCAGTCAATGGAGTGCTAAGGAATGGTACGAGCAGTACTTC.

The chain employs TRBV5-5 and TRBJ1-2; no clear D. Germline loops: CDR1 SGHKS, CDR2 YYEKEE (reference sequence). Trimming took 1 base from V and 6 from J, leaving 7 bases between them. This CDR3 has 12 amino acids. The CDR3 region is CASSLTLDGYTF. For the CDR3, the DNA is TGTGCCAGCAGCTTGACATTAGATGGCTACACCTTC.

The CDR3 protein is CASSPGGYGYTF. CDR3 DNA sequence: TGCGCCAGCAGCCCAGGGGGCTATGGCTACACCTTC. V usage is TRBV4-1 and J usage is TRBJ1-2; 7 bases line up with TRBD1. CDR1 is MGHRA and CDR2 is YSYEKL in the germline V gene. Trimming at V came to 4 bases and at J to 4 bases, leaving 0 bases not matched to a gene. The CDR3 totals 12 residues.

The rearrangement links TRBV7-8 to TRBJ2-2; the D is unclear. CDR3 length: 15 amino acids. From germline, CDR1 is SGHVS and CDR2 FQNEAQ. Between the trimmed V and J ends, which lost 2 bases and 1 base, there was a span of 8 bases. CDR3 sequence (DNA): TGTGCCAGCAGCTTATTCGGCCGGAACACCGGGGAGCTGTTTTTT. It yields the protein CASSLFGRNTGELFF.

V is TRBV6-1 and J is TRBJ2-6; unclear D gene. Trimming removed 6 bases at V and 4 bases at J, with 13 bases between. The germline V gene encodes CDR1 MNHNS and CDR2 SASEGT. The CDR3 runs to 15 residues. The CDR3 region is CASSHGVNGANVLTF. CDR3 DNA sequence: TGTGCCAGCAGCCATGGGGTAAACGGGGCCAACGTCCTGACTTTC.

This clone came up a few times. This rearrangement joins TRBV6-1 to TRBJ2-7; 10 nucleotides line up with TRBD1. V shed 5 bases, J shed 7 bases, and the junction held 2 bases outside the gene matches. Germline V gene lookup returns CDR1 MNHNS and CDR2 SASEGT. The CDR3 totals 12 residues. CDR3 region: CASSRTGGEQYF. The CDR3, as DNA: TGTGCCAGCAGTCGGACAGGGGGGGAGCAGTACTTC.

V gene TRBV19 combines with J gene TRBJ1-2, with 8 positions matching TRBD1. V lost 2 bases and J lost 8; bases outside the gene matches: 13. The CDR3 runs 16 residues. Germline CDR1 reads LNHDA; CDR2 reads SQIVND (reference sequence). The CDR3 sequence is CASSIQGPRTGSGYTF. Written as DNA, the CDR3 is TGTGCCAGTAGTATACAAGGGCCCCGGACAGGGAGCGGCTACACCTTC.